The T cell receptor beta chain under discussion was sequenced for a study of cytomegalovirus exposure and HLA in healthy donors. In the study overall: Previous work identified roughly 120 million unique TCR beta sequences from some 170 million T cells.

Germline V gives CDR1 LNHDA, CDR2 SQIVND (reference sequence). Between the trimmed V and J ends, which lost 3 bases and 2 bases, there was a span of 9 bases. The CDR3 spans 14 residues. Use of 60 Vbeta and 13 Jbeta primers characterized the PCR. This table comes from immunoSEQ multiplex PCR, and its TCRdb copy is limited to in-frame clones, with some not included. The table shows some 180,000 clones, with less than 80% occurring only once. V is TRBV19 and J is TRBJ2-3; D gene ambiguous. Sequenced input: PBMCs. This clonotype was obtained from a woman aged 25 to 45 in good health and CMV-seropositive. DNA of the CDR3: TGTGCCAGTAGTATGCAAAGAGCCACAGATACGCAGTATTTT. It yields the protein CASSMQRATDTQYF.